This T cell receptor beta chain was retrieved from a study of Graves' ophthalmopathy and Graves' hyperthyroidism. Germline CDR1 SNHLY, CDR2 FYNNEI. This CDR3 spans 13 amino acids. Trimming removed 8 bases from V and 10 bases from J, with 15 bases in between. Scientists amplified the TCR beta CDR3 regions from RNA transcripts. HTBI-primed RT-PCR formed the first round, and a multiplex PCR formed the second. TCRdb itself ran the multiplex PCR reads through MiXCR, one entry per CDR3 protein. The repertoire holds about 600,000 distinct CDR3 sequences, under 45% seen once, with about 4.6% in the top ten. This clonotype was counted ten times or more.

The chain carries TRBV2 and TRBJ1-6, with D possibly matching TRBD1 (6 bases). The material sequenced was peripheral blood or thyroid tissue (not recorded which). The receptor was isolated from an adult man with Graves' hyperthyroidism. For the CDR3, the DNA is TGTGCCAGCCGAGGGGGGGGGGACTCACCCCTCCACTTT. Encoded protein: CASRGGGDSPLHF. The full variable domain, its missing parts supplied by reference TRBV2 and TRBJ1-6, is EPEVTQTPSHQVTQMGQEVILRCVPISNHLYFYWYRQILGQKVEFLVSFYNNEISEKSEIFDDQFSVERPDGSNFTLKIRSTKLEDSAMYFCASRGGGDSPLHFGNGTRLTVT.